The 23 T cell receptor beta chains below come from one sample, sequenced in a study of blood T cell repertoires in COVID-19. Data came from immunoSEQ multiplex PCR; TCRdb stores just in-frame clones and leaves some out. The repertoire holds about 54,000 clones, with approximately 89% as singletons. Material for sequencing was peripheral blood. These receptors came from a human donor in a cohort sampled during active COVID-19.

This chain uses TRBV5-8 with TRBJ2-2, with TRBD2 matching 10 bases. The CDR3 consists of 15 residues. Per germline, CDR1 SGHTS and CDR2 YDEGEE. The V and J ends lost 3 bases and 5 bases, in that order; junction bases with no gene match: 4. The CDR3 DNA is TGTGCCAGCAGCTACCCTAGCGGGAGTACCGGGGAGCTGTTTTTT. Protein: CASSYPSGSTGELFF.

In this sample, this clone turned up once. J is TRBJ2-7 and V is TRBV11-2, with 8 nucleotides matching TRBD2. The germline gives CDR1 SGHAT, CDR2 FQNNGV. This CDR3 is built from 15 residues. V shed 1 base and J 0 bases; nucleotides not matched to a gene: 2. The CDR3 is CASSLASGSSYEQYF. CDR3 bases: TGTGCCAGCAGCTTAGCTAGCGGGTCCTCCTACGAGCAGTACTTC.

This clone was observed a handful of times. The chain recombines TRBV15 with TRBJ2-7, with 7 bases matching TRBD1. The CDR3 has 14 amino acids. Germline-derived CDR1 and CDR2 are LNHNV and YYDKDF (reference sequence). V shed 0 bases, J shed 8 bases, and the junction held 7 bases outside the gene matches. The DNA of the CDR3 is TGTGCCACCAGCAGAGACAGGGGGACCCTGCAGCAGTACTTC. It specifies CATSRDRGTLQQYF.

The chain recombines TRBV4-1 with TRBJ2-1; D might be TRBD2 (6 bases). V lost 3 bases to trimming and J lost 6 bases, with 15 bases between them. This CDR3 region has 15 residues. Germline assignment: CDR1 MGHRA and CDR2 YSYEKL. This chain's CDR3 is CASSQRDQPGNEQFF. CDR3 nucleotides: TGCGCCAGCAGCCAGCGGGACCAGCCGGGCAATGAGCAGTTCTTC.

The chain combines TRBV6-5 with TRBJ1-1, with 8 nucleotides matching TRBD1. V shed 10 bases and J 6 bases; nucleotides not matched to a gene: 10. This CDR3 is built from 13 residues. CDR1 and CDR2 (germline): MNHEY, SVGAGI. In nucleotides, the CDR3 is TGTGCCACCAGGAATGACAGGGGATCTGAAGCTTTCTTT. Translation: CATRNDRGSEAFF.

The chain joins TRBV19 to TRBJ2-3; no definite D call. Germline values: CDR1 LNHDA, CDR2 SQIVND (reference sequence). The V gene lost 3 bases and the J gene lost 5 bases, with 6 bases spanning the gap. CDR3 size: 12 residues. The CDR3 here is CASSIYGDTQYF. For the CDR3, the DNA is TGTGCCAGTAGTATTTACGGAGATACGCAGTATTTT.

The chain is built from TRBV11-2 and TRBJ1-5, with 12 bases matching TRBD1. Trimming took 2 bases from V and 6 from J; bases not matched to a gene: 8. Germline V lookup: CDR1 SGHAT, CDR2 FQNNGV. The CDR3 spans 17 residues. The CDR3 DNA sequence: TGTGCCAGCAGCTTAAGGGGACAGGGGGCGTTAAGTCAGCCCCAGCATTTT. Its translation: CASSLRGQGALSQPQHF. Using reference TRBV11-2 and TRBJ1-5 for the parts outside the CDR3, the full variable domain is EAGVAQSPRYKIIEKRQSVAFWCNPISGHATLYWYQQILGQGPKLLIQFQNNGVVDDSQLPKDRFSAERLKGVDSTLKIQPAKLEDSAVYLCASSLRGQGALSQPQHFGDGTRLSIL.

CDR3 region: CASSSEGDYGYTF. The CDR3 DNA is TGCGCCAGCAGCTCCGAGGGAGACTATGGCTACACCTTC. The chain employs TRBV5-1 and TRBJ1-2; D gene unclear. Trimming took off 3 bases at V and 3 bases at J, with 9 bases between the two ends. Germline loops: CDR1 SGHRS, CDR2 YFSETQ. The CDR3 extends over 13 amino acids.

The chain is built from TRBV7-9 and TRBJ1-2; D ambiguous. This CDR3 comprises 14 residues. V lost 1 base, J lost 3 bases, and 9 bases lay in between. CDR1 and CDR2 (germline): SEHNR, FQNEAQ (reference sequence). CDR3 in amino acids: CASSLGQMDYGYTF. The CDR3, as DNA: TGTGCCAGCAGCTTAGGCCAGATGGACTATGGCTACACCTTC.

There are a few counts of this clone. The chain carries TRBV28 and TRBJ2-7, with 7 bases fitting TRBD2. Germline V CDR1 and CDR2: MDHEN, SYDVKM. With 5 bases clipped from V and 0 bases from J, the junction kept 7 bases outside the gene matches. The CDR3 is 15 amino acids. The DNA for the CDR3 is TGTGCCAGCAGTGCCCGGGGAGGGAGCTCCTACGAGCAGTACTTC. Translation gives CASSARGGSSYEQYF.

This clone was seen a single time. This chain connects TRBV29-1 to TRBJ2-1, with D unresolved. Per germline, CDR1 SQVTM and CDR2 ANQGSEA. CDR3 length equals 12 residues. V was pared by 3 bases and J by 4 bases, with 7 bases between. The CDR3 nucleotides are TGCAGCGTTGACCCGGGTTACAATGAGCAGTTCTTC. Translation gives CSVDPGYNEQFF.

The chain recombines TRBV12-3 or TRBV12-4 with TRBJ2-5; no clear D gene. Deletions cut 2 bases from V and 7 bases from J, with 8 bases between. CDR3 size: 12 residues. CDR3 loop: CASSLTPGTQYF. The CDR3 DNA sequence: TGTGCCAGCAGTTTAACCCCCGGGACCCAGTACTTC.

The gene calls are TRBV29-1 and TRBJ1-2; 7 bases are a match to TRBD1. The V and J ends lost 6 bases and 0 bases, in that order; junction bases with no gene match: 7. The CDR3 length is 14 residues. Germline-derived CDR1 and CDR2 are SQVTM and ANQGSEA. The CDR3 DNA sequence: TGCAGCGTGAGTTACAGGGGCTCTAACTATGGCTACACCTTC. Protein sequence: CSVSYRGSNYGYTF.

This chain connects TRBV7-9 to TRBJ1-3; tentatively, D is TRBD1 (6 bases). Trimming took off 6 bases at V and 5 bases at J, with 11 bases between the two ends. The CDR3 has 13 residues. From germline, CDR1 is SEHNR and CDR2 FQNEAQ (reference sequence). The CDR3 loop reads CASSGQGRNTIYF. The CDR3, as DNA: TGTGCCAGCAGTGGGCAGGGGAGAAACACCATATATTTT.

The CDR3 is CASSHPPPGLAEGTTGELFF. In DNA, the CDR3 is TGTGCCAGCAGCCATCCACCCCCGGGACTAGCGGAGGGGACCACCGGGGAGCTGTTTTTT. The chain combines TRBV14 with TRBJ2-2, with TRBD2 matching 11 bases. The CDR3 totals 20 residues. Germline CDR1 reads SGHDN; CDR2 reads FVKESK. Unmatched junction bases numbered 16, after V lost 3 bases and J lost 4 bases.

The rearrangement joins TRBV6-6 to TRBJ2-3; weak D call: TRBD2 (5 bases). The V gene's germline CDR1 is MNHNY and CDR2 SVGAGI (reference sequence). The V gene lost 4 bases and the J gene lost 12 bases, with 11 bases spanning the gap. This CDR3 contains 11 residues. This chain's CDR3 is CASSSLGDQYF. The CDR3 region has the DNA TGTGCCAGCAGTTCCCTCGGGGATCAGTATTTT.

The chain uses TRBV24-1 and TRBJ2-1; D is possibly TRBD1 (6 bases). The CDR3 contains 14 residues. Trimming shortened V by 9 bases and J by 3 bases, and 14 bases separated the two germline ends. Germline CDR1 is KGHDR and CDR2 is SFDVKD. CDR3 nucleotide sequence: TGTGCCACCTCCAGGGGCGGAGACTACAATGAGCAGTTCTTC. It is translated as CATSRGGDYNEQFF.

This clone has only a few counts. The V and J genes are TRBV18 and TRBJ1-4; D not certain. With 3 bases removed from V and 2 bases from J, the gap between germline ends came to 10 bases. Germline values: CDR1 KGHSH, CDR2 LQKENI. The CDR3 has 15 amino acids. For the CDR3, the DNA is TGTGCCAGCTCACCGGGTTTCGGGACTAATGAAAAACTGTTTTTT. It encodes CASSPGFGTNEKLFF.

V gene TRBV5-1 combines with J gene TRBJ2-7; TRBD2 aligns across 14 bases. CDR1 and CDR2 (germline): SGHRS, YFSETQ. This CDR3 has 17 residues. V trimming: 3 bases; J trimming: 1 base; junction bases outside the gene matches: 6. In DNA form, the CDR3 reads TGCGCCAGCAGCTATGGGACTAGCGGGGGTACTTCCTACGAGCAGTACTTC. This encodes CASSYGTSGGTSYEQYF.

This chain uses TRBV3-1 (or the pseudogene TRBV3-2) with TRBJ2-1, with 9 bases identical to TRBD2. CDR1 and CDR2 (germline): LGHDT, YNNKEL (reference sequence). CDR3 size: 16 residues. The ends lost 0 bases at V and 2 bases at J; junction bases unmatched: 2. As DNA, the CDR3 is TGTGCCAGCAGCCAAGAAATAGCGGGAGCCTACAATGAGCAGTTCTTC. It yields the protein CASSQEIAGAYNEQFF.

The chain employs TRBV13 and TRBJ1-2, with D perhaps TRBD1 (6 bases). V was clipped by 1 base and J by 8 bases, with 20 bases between them. The germline V gene encodes CDR1 PRHDT and CDR2 FYEKMQ (reference sequence). This CDR3 contains 16 residues. The CDR3 DNA is TGTGCCAGCAGCTTAGAGCGGGACATCGGACCCCGCGGCTACACCTTC. Its protein is CASSLERDIGPRGYTF.

The chain has TRBV5-8 and TRBJ1-1; 7 bases line up with TRBD1. This CDR3 contains 15 residues. V lost 4 bases and J lost 2; bases outside the gene matches: 8. The germline gives CDR1 SGHTS, CDR2 YDEGEE. CDR3 nucleotide sequence: TGTGCCAGCAGCGTAGAGGGGGCGAGAAACACTGAAGCTTTCTTT. Amino acids: CASSVEGARNTEAFF.

The chain has TRBV3-1 (or the pseudogene TRBV3-2) and TRBJ1-1; D not certain. V gave up 4 bases and J gave up 0 bases, with 6 bases separating them. The CDR3 is 13 amino acids. Per the germline V gene, CDR1 is LGHDT and CDR2 is YNNKEL (reference sequence). This CDR3 reads CASSRQVNTEAFF. The CDR3 DNA is TGTGCCAGCAGCCGGCAGGTGAACACTGAAGCTTTCTTT.